What follows is one TCR beta chain and its context. Its antigen is undetermined. Other DNA sequences in the same sample also yield this CDR3. This CDR3 contains 12 residues. Germline lookup yields CDR1 LNHDA and CDR2 SQIVND (reference sequence). V gave up 1 base and J gave up 7 bases, with 4 bases separating them. This sample stems from a study of shared clonotypes between healthy human individuals. The study, taken as a whole, reports: Shared clonotypes across all four donors exceeded non-shared ones in generation probability.

Deep-level settings were used for running the assay. Sequencing used immunoSEQ multiplex PCR; TCRdb keeps in-frame clones, though not all of them. The sample lists approximately 1.4 million clones; roughly 98% were seen once. The gene calls are TRBV19 and TRBJ2-2; D remains unclear. Sequenced sample: naive CD4+ T cells sorted from blood. Subset denoted: CD45RA+ positively selected. The origin of this receptor is a man aged 25 to 40 in good health. The CDR3 DNA follows: TGTGCCAGTAGTATAGGGATCGGGGAGCTGTTTTTT. Translated, it gives CASSIGIGELFF.